These T cell receptor beta chains were read from a single sample in a study of blood T cell repertoires in COVID-19. Assay used: immunoSEQ multiplex PCR; TCRdb lists only in-frame clones, some missing. The sample shows just over 70,000 clones, about three quarters of them seen only once. The specimen was peripheral blood. All receptors derive from a woman aged 70-85 years with acute or convalescent COVID-19. The CDR3 runs from the conserved cysteine through the conserved F or W. D genes are given only for firm matches. Size tells how often a clone was seen (once, few, many) or the class of an expanded clone, and some rows leave it out.

size	D	V	J	CDR3	DNA
.	TRBD2	TRBV7-2	TRBJ2-5	CASSLGGGTETQYF	TGTGCCAGCAGCCTCGGCGGGGGGACGGAGACCCAGTACTTC
many	.	TRBV29-1	TRBJ1-2	CSVSPLNGYTF	TGCAGCGTGTCCCCCCTAAATGGCTACACCTTC
.	TRBD1	TRBV7-9	TRBJ2-4	CASSARQGEANIQYF	TGTGCCAGCAGCGCCCGACAGGGGGAGGCAAACATTCAGTACTTC
.	TRBD2	TRBV30	TRBJ2-1	CAVGTSGLGEQFF	TGTGCCGTCGGGACTAGCGGTCTGGGAGAGCAGTTCTTC
.	.	TRBV7-9	TRBJ1-3	CASSNQGGGNTIYF	TGTGCCAGCAGCAATCAGGGTGGAGGAAACACCATATATTTT
.	.	TRBV6-5	TRBJ2-2	CASQTGFGNTGELFF	TGTGCCAGCCAAACGGGGTTCGGGAACACCGGGGAGCTGTTTTTT
.	TRBD1	TRBV5-1	TRBJ2-1	CASSSGTGGFGEQFF	TGCGCCAGCAGCTCAGGGACAGGGGGGTTTGGTGAGCAGTTCTTC
.	.	TRBV5-6	TRBJ1-5	CASSSNTGGGPQHF	TGTGCCAGCAGCTCGAATACTGGGGGAGGACCCCAGCATTTT
.	.	TRBV6-6	TRBJ1-2	CASTGGAGSLGYTF	TGTGCCAGCACGGGGGGGGCAGGGTCTCTTGGCTACACCTTC
.	.	TRBV7-2	TRBJ2-2	CASSLAAGEKELFF	TGTGCCAGCAGCTTAGCGGCGGGCGAGAAGGAGCTGTTTTTT
.	.	TRBV6-6	TRBJ2-2	CASTPLPENTGELFF	TGTGCCAGCACCCCCCTTCCAGAGAACACCGGGGAGCTGTTTTTT
.	TRBD1	TRBV2	TRBJ1-5	CASSGDRGLRQPQHF	TGTGCCAGCAGTGGGGACAGGGGGTTGAGACAGCCCCAGCATTTT
.	.	TRBV12-3/TRBV12-4	TRBJ1-2	CASSERSGYTF	TGTGCCAGCAGTGAGAGGTCCGGCTACACCTTC
once	.	TRBV27	TRBJ1-2	CASTNRVLYGYTF	TGTGCCAGCACCAACAGGGTCCTCTATGGCTACACCTTC
.	.	TRBV27	TRBJ1-1	CASTERGRGMNTEAFF	TGTGCCAGCACCGAACGGGGGAGGGGTATGAACACTGAAGCTTTCTTT
.	.	TRBV29-1	TRBJ1-1	CSVGQNLNTEAFF	TGCAGCGTCGGACAGAACTTGAACACTGAAGCTTTCTTT
.	.	TRBV28	TRBJ2-7	CASSPVGAPRSSYEQYF	TGTGCCAGCAGCCCGGTAGGGGCCCCCAGAAGCTCCTACGAGCAGTACTTC
.	.	TRBV2	TRBJ2-5	CASSEAKTAETQYF	TGTGCCAGCAGTGAAGCCAAGACAGCGGAGACCCAGTACTTC
.	.	TRBV13	TRBJ2-7	CASSKTGGSYEQYF	TGTGCCAGCAGCAAGACCGGGGGCTCCTACGAGCAGTACTTC
.	.	TRBV30	TRBJ1-3	CAWSPLRSSGNTIYF	TGTGCCTGGAGTCCCCTCCGGAGCTCTGGAAACACCATATATTTT
few	.	TRBV7-9	TRBJ2-1	CASSSGQSHEQFF	TGTGCCAGCAGCTCCGGACAGTCCCATGAGCAGTTCTTC
.	TRBD1	TRBV7-7	TRBJ2-5	CASSSGGAEGETQYF	TGTGCCAGCAGCTCAGGGGGCGCGGAGGGAGAGACCCAGTACTTC
.	.	TRBV6-5	TRBJ1-6	CASSYTQNSPLHF	TGTGCCAGCAGTTACACACAAAATTCACCCCTCCACTTT
.	TRBD2	TRBV12-3/TRBV12-4	TRBJ2-2	CASWRGGPGELFF	TGTGCCAGTTGGCGGGGGGGCCCCGGGGAGCTGTTTTTT
once	.	TRBV19	TRBJ1-2	CASTRRGAGANYGYTF	TGTGCCAGTACCCGACGCGGGGCCGGAGCTAACTATGGCTACACCTTC
.	TRBD2	TRBV7-6	TRBJ2-1	CASSLVGGSSYNEQFF	TGTGCCAGCAGCTTAGTCGGGGGGAGCTCCTACAATGAGCAGTTCTTC
.	TRBD1	TRBV7-9	TRBJ2-7	CASSLGGTGSYEQYF	TGTGCCAGCAGCTTAGGCGGGACAGGGAGCTACGAGCAGTACTTC
.	TRBD1	TRBV2	TRBJ2-6	CASHGTGSGANVLTF	TGTGCCAGCCATGGGACAGGCTCTGGGGCCAACGTCCTGACTTTC
once	TRBD1	TRBV9	TRBJ1-5	CASSVGTGYQPQHF	TGTGCCAGCAGCGTAGGGACAGGGTATCAGCCCCAGCATTTT
once	.	TRBV12-5	TRBJ1-1	CASGLDTGTEAFF	TGTGCTAGTGGTTTGGATACGGGCACTGAAGCTTTCTTT
few	TRBD1	TRBV3-1/TRBV3-2	TRBJ1-4	CASSHGDRLKPNEKLFF	TGTGCCAGCAGCCATGGGGACAGGCTAAAACCTAATGAAAAACTGTTTTTT
.	.	TRBV3-1/TRBV3-2	TRBJ1-4	CASSQGTIEGKLFF	TGTGCCAGCAGCCAAGGGACTATCGAGGGAAAACTGTTTTTT
.	.	TRBV11-3	TRBJ1-2	CASSLPPGGGAGGYTF	TGTGCCAGCAGCTTACCCCCCGGGGGGGGCGCAGGTGGCTACACCTTC
.	.	TRBV6-6	TRBJ1-6	CAGGGRSYNSPLHF	TGTGCAGGGGGGGGGAGGTCCTATAATTCACCCCTCCACTTT
few	.	TRBV5-4	TRBJ2-5	CASSLRSTKQETQYF	TGTGCCAGCAGCTTACGTTCGACAAAGCAAGAGACCCAGTACTTC
.	.	TRBV18	TRBJ1-2	CASSPPGLYGYTF	TGTGCCAGCTCACCGCCAGGCCTCTATGGCTACACCTTC
.	.	TRBV6-5	TRBJ2-3	CSTSPRTDTQYF	TGTTCAACCTCGCCCAGGACAGATACGCAGTATTTT
.	TRBD2	TRBV9	TRBJ2-1	CASSVSGDRYYNEQFF	TGTGCCAGCAGCGTAAGCGGGGACCGGTACTACAATGAGCAGTTCTTC
few	TRBD1	TRBV5-4	TRBJ2-4	CASSPQTGSEASKNIQYF	TGTGCCAGCAGCCCCCAGACAGGGTCCGAGGCCTCCAAAAACATTCAGTACTTC
once	TRBD2	TRBV11-2	TRBJ2-1	CASSLGSGLVSWFF	TGTGCCAGCAGCCTAGGGTCGGGACTAGTCTCATGGTTCTTC
.	TRBD2	TRBV3-1/TRBV3-2	TRBJ2-7	CASSPVPGLAEKLDSEQYF	TGTGCCAGCAGCCCGGTACCGGGACTAGCGGAAAAATTGGACTCCGAGCAGTACTTC
once	.	TRBV15	TRBJ2-7	CATSRSAGSYEQYF	TGTGCCACCAGCAGAAGTGCGGGCTCCTACGAGCAGTACTTC
.	TRBD1	TRBV5-1	TRBJ2-7	CASSVEAGGRGEQYF	TGCGCCAGCAGCGTAGAAGCAGGGGGTCGGGGCGAGCAGTACTTC
.	TRBD1	TRBV5-1	TRBJ2-7	CASSLTGTGVLEQYF	TGCGCCAGCAGCCTTACCGGGACAGGGGTCCTCGAGCAGTACTTC
once	TRBD1	TRBV28	TRBJ1-2	CASSLEGQGTSYGYTF	TGTGCCAGCAGTTTAGAGGGACAGGGGACTAGCTATGGCTACACCTTC
.	.	TRBV7-3	TRBJ2-5	CASSSTAGKQETQYF	TGTGCCAGCAGCTCCACGGCGGGGAAACAAGAGACCCAGTACTTC
.	.	TRBV12-1	TRBJ1-2	CASSPTFTDSPANYGYTF	TGTGCCAGCAGCCCTACCTTCACTGACAGCCCCGCTAACTATGGCTACACCTTC
.	TRBD1	TRBV24-1	TRBJ2-7	CATSSGQGASYEQYF	TGTGCCACCAGTTCGGGACAGGGGGCCTCCTACGAGCAGTACTTC
.	TRBD1	TRBV5-1	TRBJ1-3	CASSQGSGQGRDTIYF	TGCGCCAGCAGCCAGGGATCCGGACAGGGTAGGGACACCATATATTTT
.	.	TRBV30	TRBJ1-3	CAWSVIRTLGSGNTIYF	TGTGCCTGGAGTGTTATAAGGACTCTTGGCTCTGGAAACACCATATATTTT
once	.	TRBV6-2/TRBV6-3	TRBJ1-5	CASSYPTWGVVGNQPQHF	TGTGCCAGCAGTTACCCTACTTGGGGGGTGGTCGGCAATCAGCCCCAGCATTTT